This T cell receptor (beta chain) was retrieved from a study of T cells in Graves' hyperthyroidism and ophthalmopathy. The V gene lost 1 base and the J gene lost 10 bases, with 8 bases spanning the gap. CDR3 length equals 12 residues. Germline assignment: CDR1 LGHDT and CDR2 YNNKEL (reference sequence). Ten or more counts support this clonotype. Its antigen is still unknown. Study-wide results and caveats: Most thyroid clonotypes with frequency above 0.001 were detected in blood.

RNA transcripts yielded amplified TCR beta CDR3 regions. Initially, a first-round RT-PCR of the TCR CDR3 employed the HTBI primer set. TCRdb re-called the multiplex PCR reads with MiXCR, one entry per CDR3 protein. The sample lists fewer than 450,000 distinct CDR3 sequences; approximately 14% were seen once. The sequencing input was blood. The chain uses TRBV3-1 and TRBJ2-1; D gene uncertain. The TCR originated in a woman aged 55-69 years with Graves' ophthalmopathy. The CDR3 DNA is TGTGCCAGCAGCCAAGTCGGGCGGGAGCAGTTCTTC. This encodes CASSQVGREQFF.